This T cell receptor beta chain was found in a study of identical twins. TCRdb analysed the 5' RACE reads with MiXCR anew, one entry per CDR3 protein. The profile covers about 330,000 distinct CDR3 sequences, with 12% appearing a single time and approximately 7.5% taken by the ten largest. The length of the CDR3 is 14 residues. CDR1 WSHSY and CDR2 SAAADI come from the germline V gene. V shed 8 bases, J shed 5 bases, and the junction held 8 bases outside the gene matches. This sample was shared with a second study, whose subject was yellow fever vaccine responses in identical twins.

Sequencing was done on a sample of CD8+ T cells sorted from blood. The clonotype originates from a woman aged 18-30 years in good health. The chain carries TRBV10-2 and TRBJ2-3; 9 bases align to TRBD2. The CDR3 is CASGKAGGQDTQYF. As DNA, the CDR3 is TGCGCCAGCGGCAAAGCGGGGGGTCAAGATACGCAGTATTTT.